A single T cell receptor beta chain is shown here with its context. This entry belongs to a study of T cell changes during pregnancy in multiple sclerosis. V was trimmed by 3 bases and J by 2 bases, leaving 18 bases between them. Germline CDR1 and CDR2: SGDLS and YYNGEE. The CDR3 covers 17 residues. TCRdb keeps only in-frame clones here, not all; method: immunoSEQ multiplex PCR. The sample has 40,000 or so clones; about nine tenths are singletons. Sequenced here: CD4+ T cells from peripheral blood mononuclear cells, sampled after pregnancy. The gene calls are TRBV9 and TRBJ2-1; D is possibly TRBD2 (7 bases). The sequence was obtained from a female donor in good health, enrolled as a control in a pregnancy study. CDR3 nucleotides: TGTGCCAGCAGCGCCCCGGATCGCGGGGGCCCCTACAATGAGCAGTTCTTC. Translated, it gives CASSAPDRGGPYNEQFF.